Listed here is a single T cell receptor beta chain. Its antigen is unknown. No base-level quality is on record; no much larger clone is a single base apart. This specimen comes from a study of blood T cell repertoires in COVID-19 (dated by TCRdb to between 2020 and 2021). For the wider study: The collaborator samples originated in the United States, Italy and Spain and spanned the acute and convalescent phases of COVID-19. The material from the prospective study consisted of cDNA or gDNA derived from T cells, B-cell-depleted T cells, or PBMCs. Subjects who had been exposed to COVID-19, were actively infected with it, or had recovered from it provided the deeply sampled blood TCRbeta repertoires that made up the dataset. The repertoires were released in a freely available public database intended as a resource for research on the immune response to SARS-CoV-2. Samples came from the ongoing ImmuneRACE study (first 160 participants) plus 1,254 subjects from 6 global collaborators. The sample metadata nearly always contained a de-identified subject ID, COVID-19 status, age in years and sex. Where HLA class I and class II types were available, the types were taken from metadata supplied by the sample provider, not from assay-based typing. What the study reported, not specific to this receptor: The quantity of clinical and demographic metadata differed by source and by participant and was supplied without curation.

Whole blood was collected in K2EDTA tubes by collaborating institutions according to the institutions' own protocols. For TCRbeta analysis, collaborators shipped samples as frozen whole blood, isolated PBMCs, or DNA extracted from either of those sample types. The CDR3 spans 14 residues, from the cysteine through the phenylalanine. Only CDR3 DNA is held: 42 bases, read in frame from base 1. Compared with germline, V lacks 0 bases and J lacks 7 bases; bases without a gene match: 3. From a lookup of the germline V gene, CDR1 and CDR2 are SGHTS and YDEGEE. TCRbeta CDR3 regions were amplified from genomic DNA using the immunoSEQ Assay, a bias-controlled multiplex PCR. In the authors' own workflow: Nucleated cell counts per sample were estimated from amplification of reference gene primers within the assay. To quantify the absolute abundance of each unique TCRbeta CDR3 rearrangement, sequence reads were collapsed and filtered. For each sample, productive Simpson clonality was calculated by taking the square root of Simpson's diversity index across productive rearrangements. TCRdb carries this immuneACCESS record with in-frame sequences only. Its versions omit some clonotypes, under half of them owing to an unresolved V gene in the studies checked, with the rest unexplained. From that table come the V and J calls and clone size; the DNA was used to work out D and trimming. Within this sample are some 350,000 clones, with roughly 89% of them counted one time only. The ten largest clones add up to around 7% of the sample.

Sequenced: peripheral blood. This TCR derives from a man younger than 35 with active or convalescent COVID-19. The rearrangement joined TRBV5-8 to TRBJ2-5; a stretch of 10 junction bases matches TRBD1. The CDR3 amino acid sequence is: CASSLDRDRGTQYF. The sequenced DNA: TGTGCCAGCAGCTTGGACAGGGACAGGGGGACCCAGTACTTC.